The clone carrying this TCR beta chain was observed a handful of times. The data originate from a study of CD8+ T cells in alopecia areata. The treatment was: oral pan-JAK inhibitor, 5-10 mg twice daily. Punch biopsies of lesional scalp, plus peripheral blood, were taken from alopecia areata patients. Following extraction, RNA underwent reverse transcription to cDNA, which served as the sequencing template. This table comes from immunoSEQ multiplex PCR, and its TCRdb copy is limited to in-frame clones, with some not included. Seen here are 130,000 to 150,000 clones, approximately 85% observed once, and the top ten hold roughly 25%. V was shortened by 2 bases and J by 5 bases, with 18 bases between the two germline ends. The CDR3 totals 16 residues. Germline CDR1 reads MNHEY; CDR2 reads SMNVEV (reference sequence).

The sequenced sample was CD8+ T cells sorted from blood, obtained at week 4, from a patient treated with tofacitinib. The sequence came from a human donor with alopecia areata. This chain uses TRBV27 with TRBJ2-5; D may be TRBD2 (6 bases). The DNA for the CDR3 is TGTGCCAGCAGTTTAAATCCGCCAGCGGGTAGGGAGACCCAGTACTTC. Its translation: CASSLNPPAGRETQYF.